The clone carrying this T cell receptor (beta chain) occurred a few times. This entry is derived from a study of blood T cells in healthy people across ages. This CDR3 spans 16 amino acids. Germline V gene sequence: CDR1 SGHTA, CDR2 FQGNSA. The trim removed 1 base at V and 0 bases at J, leaving 3 bases unmatched. Together with a sample-barcoded 5' primer, a J-beta primer mix was included in a second PCR lasting about 7 to 11 cycles. TCRdb reprocessed the 5' RACE reads via MiXCR and lists one record per CDR3 protein. This sample yields about 1.5 million distinct CDR3 sequences, of which 40% to 45% are seen a single time; 4% belongs to the top ten.

Sequenced input: blood. The rearrangement uses TRBV7-2 and TRBJ2-7; TRBD1 aligns across 10 bases. This TCR came from a woman aged 18-30 years in good health. CDR3 residues: CASSLVTGGLSYEQYF. In DNA, the CDR3 is TGTGCCAGCAGCTTAGTGACAGGGGGCCTCTCCTACGAGCAGTACTTC.